Presented here are 8 T cell receptor beta chains from one specimen sequenced in a study of shared clonotypes between healthy human individuals. Positively selected for CCR7, the CD45RO-negative cells used as naive CD8 cells excluded terminally differentiated effector memory CD45RA+ cells. The method was immunoSEQ multiplex PCR; TCRdb's version includes in-frame clones alone and lacks a portion of them. This sample has about 2.1 million clones, with under 95% found just once. The sample comprised naive CD8+ T cells from PBMCs. The receptors stem from a man aged 18-30 years in good health. Some clones in this sample may be carry-over from other donors' samples.

The chain joins TRBV5-8 to TRBJ2-7; 8 nucleotides align to TRBD2. The CDR3 sequence is 12 residues long. The trim removed 7 bases at V and 7 bases at J, leaving 7 bases unmatched. The germline V gene encodes CDR1 SGHTS and CDR2 YDEGEE. The CDR3 region is CASGGLAGEQYF. The DNA for the CDR3 is TGTGCCAGCGGTGGGCTAGCGGGTGAGCAGTACTTC.

About this clone itself: The same CDR3 arises from other DNA sequences in this sample as well. The genes are TRBV19 and TRBJ1-4; 9 nucleotides agree with TRBD1. Looked up from germline, CDR1 is LNHDA and CDR2 is SQIVND (reference sequence). This CDR3 spans 14 amino acids. With 5 bases clipped from V and 8 bases from J, the junction kept 6 bases outside the gene matches. The CDR3 spells CASSLGQGGEKLFF. DNA for the CDR3: TGTGCCAGTAGTCTGGGACAGGGCGGAGAAAAACTGTTTTTT.

The chain joins TRBV28 to TRBJ2-1, with D tentatively TRBD2 (5 bases). V lost 3 bases and J lost 5, with 11 bases in between. The germline V gene has CDR1 MDHEN and CDR2 SYDVKM. This CDR3 has 14 amino acids. The CDR3 nucleotides are TGTGCCAGCAGTTTTGTTTGGGGAGACAATGAGCAGTTCTTC. Protein sequence: CASSFVWGDNEQFF.

V gene TRBV27 combines with J gene TRBJ1-4, with 7 bases identical to TRBD1. The CDR3 is 14 residues long. Germline V CDR1 and CDR2: MNHEY, SMNVEV (reference sequence). The J segment lost 5 bases and the V segment lost 5 bases, leaving 5 bases of the junction unmatched. This CDR3 is CASSREQGNEKLFF. The CDR3 DNA reads as TGTGCCAGCAGTCGTGAACAGGGGAATGAAAAACTGTTTTTT.

This clone was observed once. The chain carries TRBV6-5 and TRBJ2-5, with a possible D match to TRBD2 (5 bases). The CDR3 is 14 amino acids. From germline, CDR1 is MNHEY and CDR2 SVGAGI. V was clipped by 4 bases and J by 3 bases, with 12 bases between them. CDR3 in amino acids: CASSLWTEEETQYF. As DNA, the CDR3 is TGTGCCAGCAGTTTGTGGACGGAGGAAGAGACCCAGTACTTC.

The rearrangement uses TRBV29-1 and TRBJ1-4, with a weak D call TRBD1 (5 bases). Deletions cut 5 bases from V and 9 bases from J, with 13 bases between. Germline V CDR1 and CDR2: SQVTM, ANQGSEA. The CDR3 loop spans 12 amino acids. The CDR3 sequence: CSVWGGGKKLFF. DNA of the CDR3: TGCAGCGTTTGGGGGGGTGGGAAAAAACTGTTTTTT.

This chain joins TRBV14 and TRBJ2-5; tentatively, D is TRBD2 (6 bases). Germline CDR1 SGHDN, CDR2 FVKESK. This CDR3 has 17 amino acids. V dropped 0 bases and J dropped 0 bases, with 14 bases sitting between them. The CDR3 here is CASSQEGGAKYQETQYF. The CDR3 coding sequence is TGTGCCAGCAGCCAAGAGGGAGGAGCGAAGTACCAAGAGACCCAGTACTTC.

The gene calls are TRBV7-2 and TRBJ2-7, with 7 bases fitting TRBD1. The CDR3 spans 14 residues. J gave up 0 bases and V 3 bases, and 2 bases lay outside the gene matches. The germline V gene encodes CDR1 SGHTA and CDR2 FQGNSA. The CDR3 nucleotides are TGTGCCAGCAGCTTCAGACAGGGCTCCTACGAGCAGTACTTC. It specifies CASSFRQGSYEQYF.